This T cell receptor beta chain came from a study of T cell repertoires in cytomegalovirus infection. Background on the study: Epitope selection comprised recently identified HLA-C-restricted CMV epitopes and well-studied HLA-B-restricted CMV epitopes. CMV infection and matching HLA type were both indicated by public TCR beta signatures. The study, taken as a whole, reports: There were carriers of CMV plus the relevant HLA, and cumulative public TCR beta family frequency identified them. Dominant in the ex vivo response were TCR beta clonotypes restricted by HLA-C and specific for CMV.

One entry per CDR3 protein, called by TCRdb with MiXCR from the reads. Of 150,000 or so distinct CDR3 sequences listed, roughly 22% were seen once; the top ten hold around a quarter. Germline values: CDR1 LGHNA, CDR2 YSLEER. The germline V and J ends were trimmed by 1 base and 6 bases, with 7 bases remaining between them. The CDR3 loop spans 13 amino acids. Comments on this clonotype: Its antigen is as yet unknown.

The chain joins TRBV4-3 to TRBJ1-5; D remains ambiguous. The sequence came from a human donor in good health (CMV status not recorded). Some clones in this sample may be carry-over from other donors' samples. The specimen was CD8+ T cells from cultured PBMCs, collected from culture after CMV antigen stimulation. The DNA of the CDR3 is TGCGCCAGCAGCCAAGGCATGGTTCAGCCCCAGCATTTT. It is translated as CASSQGMVQPQHF.